The clone carrying this T cell receptor (beta chain) was observed a handful of times. Its antigen is undetermined. This specimen belongs to a study of response to subunit inactivated influenza vaccine. Findings and limits, study-wide: Authors suggested that a seasonal influenza vaccination recruits few new T cells each time.

Trimming left V 5 bases short and J 2 bases short, with 16 bases between. Germline loops: CDR1 MNHEY, CDR2 SMNVEV (reference sequence). This CDR3 spans 16 amino acids. In TCRdb, the RT-PCR reads were re-called with MiXCR into one record per CDR3 protein. The sample has 710,000 or so distinct CDR3 sequences, around 14% seen once. The gene calls are TRBV27 and TRBJ2-1; tentatively, D is TRBD1 or TRBD2 (5 bases each). The sequence was obtained from a man aged 50 to 60 who received an inactivated influenza vaccine. Sequencing was performed on PBMCs from blood, taken roughly 12 days after vaccination. CDR3 amino acids: CASSPRDPGTYNEQFF. The CDR3 DNA follows: TGTGCCAGCAGTCCCCGGGACCCCGGGACCTACAATGAGCAGTTCTTC.